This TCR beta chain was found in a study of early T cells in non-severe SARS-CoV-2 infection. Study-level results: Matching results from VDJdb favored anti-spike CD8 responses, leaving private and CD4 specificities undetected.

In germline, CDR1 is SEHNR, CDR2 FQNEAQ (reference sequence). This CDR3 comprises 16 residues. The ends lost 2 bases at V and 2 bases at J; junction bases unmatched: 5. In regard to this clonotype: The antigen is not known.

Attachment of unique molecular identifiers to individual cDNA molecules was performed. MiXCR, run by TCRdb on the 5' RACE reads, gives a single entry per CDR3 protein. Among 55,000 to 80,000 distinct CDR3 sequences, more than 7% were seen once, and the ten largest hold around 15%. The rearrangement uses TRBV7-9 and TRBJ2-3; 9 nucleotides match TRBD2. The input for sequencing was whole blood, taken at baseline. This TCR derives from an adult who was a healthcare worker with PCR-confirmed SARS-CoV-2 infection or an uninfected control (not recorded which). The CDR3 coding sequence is TGTGCCAGCAGCTTATCGGCGGGAGGGCCCACAGATACGCAGTATTTT. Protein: CASSLSAGGPTDTQYF.